The rows below give T cell receptor beta chains drawn from one sample of a study of cytotoxic CD8 clonotypes in ibrutinib-treated CLL. TCRdb keeps only in-frame clones here, not all; method: immunoSEQ multiplex PCR. The data show 200,000 to 250,000 clones, with just under 80% seen just once and roughly 10% held by the top ten. This specimen consisted of PBMCs, obtained after 12 months of ibrutinib treatment. The source is a human donor with chronic lymphocytic leukemia. CDR3s include the opening cysteine and the closing phenylalanine or tryptophan. Fields, in order: J gene, D gene, V gene, clone size, CDR3 protein, CDR3 DNA. D genes are given only for firm matches. Clone size, where shown, is once, few, many, or a class for clones that have expanded.

>TRBJ2-7|.|TRBV4-1|.
CASSQGRYEGHEQYF
TGCGCCAGCAGCCAAGGTCGTTACGAGGGGCACGAGCAGTACTTC
>TRBJ1-5|TRBD1|TRBV28|.
CASTTGQYSNQPQHF
TGTGCCAGCACTACGGGACAGTATAGCAATCAGCCCCAGCATTTT
>TRBJ2-5|TRBD2|TRBV6-5|.
CASSASGTETQYF
TGTGCCAGCAGTGCTAGCGGGACAGAGACCCAGTACTTC
>TRBJ2-7|TRBD1|TRBV29-1|.
CSAGQGGSYEQYF
TGCAGCGCTGGACAGGGCGGCTCCTACGAGCAGTACTTC
>TRBJ2-2|.|TRBV23-1|.
CASRQEGRRTGELFF
TGCGCCAGCAGACAGGAGGGGAGAAGGACCGGGGAGCTGTTTTTT
>TRBJ1-2|.|TRBV18|.
CASSPPAGPGGYTF
TGTGCCAGCTCACCACCGGCCGGGCCCGGCGGCTACACCTTC
>TRBJ2-5|TRBD2|TRBV11-3|.
CASPFEIGTSGGETQYF
TGTGCCAGCCCATTCGAGATTGGGACTAGCGGGGGGGAGACCCAGTACTTC
>TRBJ1-2|TRBD1|TRBV6-5|once
CASSSTGGLPYGYTF
TGTGCCAGCAGTTCGACAGGGGGCCTCCCTTATGGCTACACCTTC
>TRBJ2-3|TRBD2|TRBV10-1|.
CASSEGLAGDTQYF
TGCGCCAGCAGTGAGGGACTAGCGGGAGATACGCAGTATTTT
>TRBJ2-1|.|TRBV15|once
CATSRGLGGYNEQFF
TGTGCCACCAGCAGAGGACTAGGAGGTTACAATGAGCAGTTCTTC
>TRBJ2-1|.|TRBV28|once
CASTDSLLNEQFF
TGTGCCAGCACGGACTCCCTCTTGAATGAGCAGTTCTTC
>TRBJ2-1|.|TRBV29-1|.
CSVRGSSYNEQFF
TGCAGCGTTAGGGGGAGCTCCTACAATGAGCAGTTCTTC
>TRBJ1-6|TRBD1|TRBV18|.
CASSFSGQGESPLHF
TGTGCCAGCTCATTCTCGGGACAGGGAGAATCACCCCTCCACTTT
>TRBJ2-7|.|TRBV7-3|.
CASSLTGGTYEQYF
TGTGCCAGCTCTCTGACCGGGGGCACCTACGAGCAGTACTTC
>TRBJ2-7|.|TRBV12-1|.
CASSFALAGSYEQYF
TGTGCCAGCAGCTTTGCACTAGCGGGATCGTACGAGCAGTACTTC
>TRBJ2-1|.|TRBV7-6|.
CASSLGNEQFF
TGTGCCAGCAGCTTAGGAAATGAGCAGTTCTTC
>TRBJ1-2|TRBD1|TRBV19|few
CASSAGQESNGYTF
TGTGCCAGTAGTGCCGGACAGGAATCTAATGGCTACACCTTC
>TRBJ1-1|TRBD1|TRBV18|.
CASSTTGQLNTEAFF
TGTGCCAGCTCAACTACGGGACAGCTGAACACTGAAGCTTTCTTT
>TRBJ1-2|.|TRBV6-5|.
CASSYGQGKSYTF
TGTGCCAGCAGTTACGGCCAGGGAAAGAGCTACACCTTC
>TRBJ2-5|.|TRBV5-1|.
CASAQVQETQYF
TGCGCCAGCGCTCAGGTGCAAGAGACCCAGTACTTC
>TRBJ2-7|.|TRBV9|.
CASSVGSDSYEQYF
TGTGCCAGCAGCGTAGGCTCCGACTCCTACGAGCAGTACTTC
>TRBJ2-5|TRBD2|TRBV6-5|.
CASRAGLARKQTQYF
TGTGCCAGCAGGGCCGGACTAGCGAGGAAGCAGACCCAGTACTTC
>TRBJ2-7|.|TRBV27|.
CASSYRLGSYEQYF
TGTGCCAGCAGTTACAGGCTGGGGTCCTACGAGCAGTACTTC
>TRBJ2-2|.|TRBV13|.
CASSLGTPGGLFF
TGTGCCAGCAGCCTAGGGACGCCCGGAGGGCTGTTTTTT
>TRBJ1-5|.|TRBV2|.
CASSGRGGPGQPQHF
TGTGCCAGCAGTGGGCGGGGGGGGCCCGGTCAGCCCCAGCATTTT
>TRBJ2-3|.|TRBV28|.
CASTYTDTQYF
TGTGCCAGCACCTACACAGATACGCAGTATTTT
>TRBJ2-7|.|TRBV5-1|.
CASSLDRVGEQYF
TGCGCCAGCAGCTTGGATAGGGTGGGCGAGCAGTACTTC
>TRBJ2-3|.|TRBV2|.
CASSAADPTQYF
TGTGCCAGCAGTGCAGCAGACCCTACGCAGTATTTT
>TRBJ2-7|.|TRBV5-5|.
CASSTVLLSYEQYF
TGTGCCAGCAGCACGGTCCTTCTTTCCTACGAGCAGTACTTC
>TRBJ1-5|TRBD1|TRBV27|.
CASTQGYGNQPQHF
TGTGCCAGCACACAGGGGTACGGCAATCAGCCCCAGCATTTT
>TRBJ2-1|TRBD2|TRBV14|.
CASSQQTSGRADYNEQFF
TGTGCCAGCAGCCAGCAGACTAGCGGGAGGGCCGACTACAATGAGCAGTTCTTC
>TRBJ2-7|.|TRBV27|.
CASSSDDRSYEQYF
TGTGCCAGCAGTTCCGATGACCGTTCCTACGAGCAGTACTTC
>TRBJ1-6|.|TRBV11-2|once
CASSAPGTFGGAPLHF
TGTGCCAGCAGCGCTCCCGGGACATTTGGCGGGGCACCCCTCCACTTT
>TRBJ2-7|.|TRBV16|.
CASSQLGDEQYF
TGTGCCAGCAGCCAATTGGGGGACGAGCAGTACTTC
>TRBJ1-4|.|TRBV29-1|.
CSVRRTVTNEKLFF
TGCAGCGTCCGCCGGACAGTCACAAATGAAAAACTGTTTTTT
>TRBJ2-3|.|TRBV6-5|.
CASSPGTRTDTQYF
TGTGCCAGCAGTCCCGGGACCCGCACAGATACGCAGTATTTT
>TRBJ1-1|.|TRBV28|.
CASSLGVGLNTEAFF
TGTGCCAGCAGTTTAGGAGTAGGATTGAACACTGAAGCTTTCTTT
>TRBJ2-5|.|TRBV5-1|.
CASNGHSGLQETQYF
TGCGCCAGCAATGGTCATAGCGGCCTCCAAGAGACCCAGTACTTC
>TRBJ1-2|.|TRBV6-1|.
CASMGDGGYGYTF
TGTGCCAGCATGGGGGATGGTGGCTATGGCTACACCTTC
>TRBJ1-2|TRBD1|TRBV7-3|many
CASSSHRQGKYGYTF
TGTGCCAGCAGCTCGCACCGACAGGGAAAGTATGGCTACACCTTC
>TRBJ1-1|.|TRBV5-4|.
CASRVVGGKAFF
TGTGCCAGCAGGGTCGTTGGGGGAAAAGCTTTCTTT
>TRBJ1-1|TRBD1|TRBV2|.
CASSEGGTENTEAFF
TGTGCCAGCAGTGAAGGTGGGACAGAGAACACTGAAGCTTTCTTT
>TRBJ2-4|.|TRBV15|large
CATSTYTGSIQYF
TGTGCCACCAGTACCTACACAGGGTCCATTCAGTACTTC
>TRBJ2-5|TRBD2|TRBV2|few
CASSAGGETQYF
TGTGCCAGCAGTGCGGGGGGAGAGACCCAGTACTTC